Presented here are 23 T cell receptor beta chains from one specimen sequenced in a study of CD8+CD57+ T cells in acquired aplastic anemia. Sequenced patients had shown CD8+CD57+ cell expansion by flow cytometry. Profiling that covered TCR beta VDJ and CDR3 relied on genomic DNA as its template. TCRdb re-derived calls from the reads in MiXCR, one entry per CDR3 protein. The table shows approximately 180,000 distinct CDR3 sequences, with roughly 65% occurring only once. The sequenced material came from sorted CD4+, CD8+, or CD8+CD57+ T cells (not recorded which) from PBMCs. The receptors shown here come from a human donor with aplastic anemia.

Many counts were recorded for this clonotype. This chain connects TRBV6-1 to TRBJ2-7, with D possibly being TRBD1 or TRBD2 (5 bases each). Germline loops: CDR1 MNHNS, CDR2 SASEGT. The CDR3 is made up of 14 amino acids. V lost 4 bases and J lost 3, with 13 bases in between. The CDR3 bases are TGTGCCAGCAGTGGCCTAGGGACCGGCTACGAGCAGTACTTC. Translation gives CASSGLGTGYEQYF.

A single count supports this clonotype. The rearrangement uses TRBV2 and TRBJ2-1, with 9 bases identical to TRBD2. The germline V gene has CDR1 SNHLY and CDR2 FYNNEI. This CDR3 has 14 amino acids. After removal of 6 bases from V and 9 bases from J, the junction contained 9 bases not matched to a gene. The CDR3: CASSDSGSVGEQFF. The CDR3, as DNA: TGTGCCAGCAGCGATAGCGGGAGTGTCGGTGAGCAGTTCTTC.

With regard to this clonotype: This may come from a read error, since a much larger clone is one base off. The J gene is TRBJ1-1, the V gene TRBV3-1, with a weak D call TRBD1 (6 bases). The CDR3 consists of 14 residues. CDR1 and CDR2 from the germline V gene are LGHDT and YNNKEL (reference sequence). CDR3 sequence: CAGSLDSLNTEAFF. DNA for the CDR3: TGTGCCGGCAGCCTGGACAGTCTGAACACTGAAGCTTTCTTT.

This chain joins TRBV7-2 and TRBJ2-7; TRBD2 matches at 9 bases. From germline, CDR1 is SGHTA and CDR2 FQGNSA. This CDR3 has 16 amino acids. V lost 5 bases to trimming and J lost 2 bases; unmatched junction nucleotides: 10. The CDR3 DNA reads as TGTGCCAGCAGCCACGAGGGGCTAGCGGGGCCCTACGAGCAGTACTTC. Protein sequence: CASSHEGLAGPYEQYF. Full variable domain (missing parts from reference TRBV7-2 and TRBJ2-7): GAGVSQSPSNKVTEKGKDVELRCDPISGHTALYWYRQSLGQGLEFLIYFQGNSAPDKSGLPSDRFSAERTGGSVSTLTIQRTQQEDSAVYLCASSHEGLAGPYEQYFGPGTRLTVT.

The genes are TRBV20-1 and TRBJ2-7, with TRBD2 matching over 7 bases. Germline trimming cut 5 bases from V and 2 bases from J; bases unmatched to any gene: 9. Germline V gene data show CDR1 as DFQATT and CDR2 as SNEGSKA (reference sequence). The CDR3 extends over 14 amino acids. The CDR3 DNA reads TGCAGTGCTCAAGTGACTAGCACGACCTACGAGCAGTACTTC. Translation: CSAQVTSTTYEQYF.

This clonotype was observed at least ten times. The V and J genes are TRBV13 and TRBJ2-3; 7 nucleotides line up with TRBD1. The CDR3 sequence is 16 residues long. V was pared by 3 bases and J by 3 bases, with 9 bases of the junction left unmatched. CDR1 is PRHDT and CDR2 is FYEKMQ in the germline V gene (reference sequence). This CDR3 is CASSFTGTAPTDTQYF. The CDR3 DNA is TGTGCCAGCAGCTTCACCGGGACAGCTCCGACAGATACGCAGTATTTT.

J is TRBJ2-7 and V is TRBV7-8, with D tentatively TRBD2 (5 bases). The CDR3 spans 14 residues. V shed 3 bases and J shed 2 bases, with 11 bases lying between them. Germline V CDR1 and CDR2: SGHVS, FQNEAQ. The CDR3 bases are TGTGCCAGCAGCTTCGGGGATGGGACCTACGAGCAGTACTTC. Its protein is CASSFGDGTYEQYF.

The rearrangement links TRBV2 to TRBJ1-1; TRBD1 is a possible D gene (5 bases). The CDR3 has 13 residues. Germline CDR1 and CDR2: SNHLY and FYNNEI. Trimming cost V 7 bases and J 4 bases, with 13 bases left between them. CDR3: CASTGNGGTEAFF. The DNA of the CDR3 is TGTGCCAGCACAGGCAATGGGGGCACTGAAGCTTTCTTT.

This clonotype has ten or more counts. This chain connects TRBV24-1 to TRBJ1-1, with no clear D. Germline loops: CDR1 KGHDR, CDR2 SFDVKD. CDR3 length: 14 residues. Trimming left V 3 bases short and J 2 bases short, with 9 bases between. CDR3 protein: CATSDDGGNTEAFF. As DNA, the CDR3 is TGTGCCACCAGTGATGACGGCGGTAACACTGAAGCTTTCTTT.

The chain is built from TRBV19 and TRBJ2-7, with TRBD1 matching 9 bases. Trimming at V came to 4 bases and at J to 3 bases, leaving 4 bases not matched to a gene. CDR1 is LNHDA and CDR2 is SQIVND in the germline V gene (reference sequence). The CDR3 covers 14 residues. This chain's CDR3 is CASSTGQGRYEQYF. CDR3 in DNA: TGTGCCAGTAGTACCGGACAGGGGCGCTACGAGCAGTACTTC.

The J gene is TRBJ1-4, the V gene TRBV7-9; TRBD1 is a possible D gene (5 bases). The V gene's germline CDR1 is SEHNR and CDR2 FQNEAQ (reference sequence). The CDR3 runs to 19 residues. Trimming stripped 1 base from V and 10 bases from J, with 28 bases between. The CDR3 loop reads CASSLGAGGSPQGSGKLFF. The CDR3 coding sequence is TGTGCCAGCAGCTTAGGGGCAGGAGGATCTCCTCAGGGTTCGGGAAAACTGTTTTTT.

The rearrangement links TRBV20-1 to TRBJ1-2; 8 bases match TRBD1. CDR3 length equals 14 residues. From germline, CDR1 is DFQATT and CDR2 SNEGSKA (reference sequence). V gave up 2 bases and J gave up 7 bases; unmatched junction bases: 9. CDR3 sequence (DNA): TGCAGTGCTAGACCGGACAGGGAAAGGTTTGGCTACACCTTC. This gives the protein CSARPDRERFGYTF.

The V and J genes are TRBV20-1 and TRBJ1-1; possible D gene TRBD1, 6 bases. Germline V gives CDR1 DFQATT, CDR2 SNEGSKA (reference sequence). The CDR3 is 13 residues long. The ends were cut back, 6 bases at V and 5 bases at J, with 16 bases in the middle. CDR3 region: CSASRAGDTEAFF. The CDR3 DNA follows: TGCAGTGCGTCCCGGGCAGGGGATACTGAAGCTTTCTTT.

Concerning this clonotype itself: Germline is not matched at one junction end, which may reflect a read error. J is TRBJ2-7 and V is TRBV11-2, with D hard to call. There are 14 residues in the CDR3. The germline CDR1 and CDR2 sequences are SGHAT and FQNNGV. CDR3 bases: TGTGCCAGCAGCTTCCTCCTCGTCTCCCACGAGCAGTACTTC. This translates into CASSFLLVSHEQYF.

This clonotype appeared many times. The rearrangement links TRBV30 to TRBJ2-3, with 7 bases matching TRBD1. The CDR3 contains 14 residues. Germline values: CDR1 GTSNPN, CDR2 SVGIG (reference sequence). V dropped 2 bases and J dropped 4; count of bases not matched to a gene: 6. The CDR3 loop is CAWSTGAGADTQYF. CDR3 coding DNA: TGTGCCTGGAGTACAGGGGCAGGCGCAGATACGCAGTATTTT.

Ten or more counts support this clonotype. The chain couples TRBV5-1 to TRBJ2-5; TRBD2 matches at 11 bases. CDR1 is SGHRS and CDR2 is YFSETQ in the germline V gene. Trimming removed 0 bases from V and 3 bases from J; junction bases left unmatched: 7. The CDR3 is 17 amino acids. Here the CDR3 DNA reads TGCGCCAGCAGCTTGGAGGATAGCGGGGGGGCCGAAGAGACCCAGTACTTC. Protein: CASSLEDSGGAEETQYF.

In its sample, this clonotype was seen many times. The chain carries TRBV19 and TRBJ1-5; D may be TRBD1 (5 bases). Per the germline V gene, CDR1 is LNHDA and CDR2 is SQIVND (reference sequence). Trimming cost V 5 bases and J 1 base, with 12 bases left between them. The CDR3 is 15 amino acids. The CDR3 nucleotides read TGTGCCAGTAGTTCGCGACAGTACAGCAATCAGCCCCAGCATTTT. Residues: CASSSRQYSNQPQHF.

This clonotype has at least ten counts. The CDR3 DNA sequence: TGTGCCAGCAGCACAGGACAGGGAATTGGCGAGCAGTACTTC. It codes for CASSTGQGIGEQYF. This sequence joins TRBV13 and TRBJ2-7, with 8 bases fitting TRBD1. Germline CDR1 is PRHDT and CDR2 is FYEKMQ (reference sequence). V lost 5 bases, J lost 6 bases, and 9 bases stayed unmatched. The CDR3 totals 14 residues.

The CDR3 DNA reads TGTGCCAGCAGCCCGGGACAGGCTTCGCTCTACGAGCAGTACTTC. It codes for CASSPGQASLYEQYF. This chain connects TRBV7-2 to TRBJ2-7; 8 bases map to TRBD1. With 5 bases clipped from V and 3 bases from J, the junction kept 9 bases outside the gene matches. This CDR3 is 15 amino acids long. Per germline, CDR1 SGHTA and CDR2 FQGNSA.

The chain joins TRBV6-1 to TRBJ2-2; 11 positions match TRBD2. The CDR3 is 14 amino acids. Germline CDR1 MNHNS, CDR2 SASEGT. J lost 9 bases, V lost 10 bases, and 10 bases had no gene match. CDR3 sequence: CATHWASGRRELFF. The CDR3 nucleotides read TGTGCCACACACTGGGCTAGCGGGAGGCGGGAGCTGTTTTTT.

Turning to this clonotype: One junction end does not reproduce the germline sequence, and a read error may be involved. The CDR3 DNA reads TGCGGCGTTGTAGGGGGCTATGGCTACACCTTC. Residues: CGVVGGYGYTF. The rearrangement links TRBV29-1 to TRBJ1-2; a possible D gene is TRBD1 (6 bases). Germline lookup yields CDR1 SQVTM and CDR2 ANQGSEA. This CDR3 region has 11 residues.

Written as DNA, the CDR3 is TGTGCCAGCAGTGACGGGGGACAGGGACGTTTTAGTTCACCCCTCCACTTT. Translating it yields CASSDGGQGRFSSPLHF. The V call is TRBV7-6, the J call TRBJ1-6, with 9 nucleotides matching TRBD1. CDR3 length: 17 amino acids. The V gene end was trimmed by 6 bases and the J gene end by 9 bases; junction bases not matched to a gene: 15. Germline V lookup: CDR1 SGHVS, CDR2 FNYEAQ.

J is TRBJ1-5 and V is TRBV24-1; D unclear. The V and J ends lost 9 bases and 5 bases respectively, with 16 bases between them. CDR3 length equals 14 residues. Germline V gene sequence: CDR1 KGHDR, CDR2 SFDVKD. For the CDR3, the DNA is TGTGCCACCCATATGTGGGATGGGCATCAGCCCCAGCATTTT. It specifies CATHMWDGHQPQHF.